One and the same sample provided the 28 T cell receptor beta chains below, sequenced in a study of shared clonotypes between healthy human individuals. Here immunoSEQ multiplex PCR was the method, and the copy in TCRdb shows in-frame clones only, minus some. The sample has fewer than 400,000 clones, under 80% seen once. The material sequenced was memory CD4+ T cells sorted from blood. Subset described: CD45RA-negative fraction. The receptors here all came from a man between 25 and 39 years old in good health.

The chain recombines TRBV25-1 with TRBJ2-2; 11 positions match TRBD2. The CDR3 has 16 amino acids. V was pared by 2 bases and J by 6 bases, with 5 bases of the junction left unmatched. Germline CDR1 and CDR2: MGHDK and SYGVNS. The CDR3 DNA reads TGTGCCAGCAGTGAACCCACTAGCGGGAGCTCCGGGGAGCTGTTTTTT. This sequence encodes CASSEPTSGSSGELFF.

V is TRBV29-1 and J is TRBJ2-1; D unresolved. The V end lost 4 bases, the J end lost 4 bases, and 14 bases lay between the germline ends. Germline CDR1 and CDR2: SQVTM and ANQGSEA. This CDR3 spans 14 amino acids. The CDR3 bases are TGCAGCGTTGTTGGGGTCGGATCTTACAATGAGCAGTTCTTC. Its protein is CSVVGVGSYNEQFF.

The genes are TRBV4-3 and TRBJ1-2; D is uncertain. The CDR3 length is 16 residues. Between the trimmed V and J ends, which lost 0 bases and 3 bases, there was a span of 14 bases. Germline assignment: CDR1 LGHNA and CDR2 YSLEER. The CDR3 protein is CASSQEISGADYGYTF. In nucleotides, the CDR3 is TGCGCCAGCAGCCAAGAAATTTCAGGAGCGGACTATGGCTACACCTTC.

This rearrangement joins TRBV7-9 to TRBJ2-7; TRBD1 matches 10 bases. Germline-derived CDR1 and CDR2 are SEHNR and FQNEAQ (reference sequence). CDR3 size: 14 residues. The trim removed 3 bases at V and 7 bases at J, leaving 6 bases unmatched. This chain's CDR3 is CASSLDRGMGEQYF. The CDR3 nucleotides are TGTGCCAGCAGCTTGGACAGGGGGATGGGGGAGCAGTACTTC. The whole variable domain, filled in from reference TRBV7-9 and TRBJ2-7, reads DTGVSQNPRHKITKRGQNVTFRCDPISEHNRLYWYRQTLGQGPEFLTYFQNEAQLEKSRLLSDRFSAERPKGSFSTLEIQRTEQGDSAMYLCASSLDRGMGEQYFGPGTRLTVT.

This clone was recorded a few times. The V call is TRBV5-8, the J call TRBJ2-7, with D perhaps assigned TRBD1 or TRBD2 (5 bases each). Germline lookup yields CDR1 SGHTS and CDR2 YDEGEE. There are 13 residues in the CDR3. V was pared by 0 bases and J by 5 bases, with 9 bases between. CDR3 DNA: TGTGCCAGCAGCTTGGCCGGGGCTGACGAGCAGTACTTC. Residues: CASSLAGADEQYF. The entire variable domain, with the rest obtained from reference TRBV5-8 and TRBJ2-7, is as follows: EAGVTQSPTHLIKTRGQQATLRCSPISGHTSVYWYQQALGLGLQFLLWYDEGEERNRGNFPPRFSGRQFPNYSSELNVNALELEDSALYLCASSLAGADEQYFGPGTRLTVT.

This clone has more than one count but fewer than ten. The genes are TRBV6-5 and TRBJ2-1; 7 nucleotides match TRBD2. CDR1 MNHEY and CDR2 SVGAGI come from the germline V gene. The CDR3 has 11 residues. V lost 6 bases, J lost 10 bases, and 3 bases stayed unmatched. CDR3 amino acids: CASRTLAEQFF. The CDR3, as DNA: TGTGCCAGCAGGACACTAGCGGAGCAGTTCTTC.

The CDR3 here is CASAKYDEQFF. Here the CDR3 DNA reads TGTGCCAGCGCCAAATACGATGAGCAGTTCTTC. The V and J genes are TRBV27 and TRBJ2-1; the D is unclear. This CDR3 is 11 amino acids long. The V and J ends lost 8 bases and 8 bases respectively, with 10 bases between them. The V gene's germline CDR1 is MNHEY and CDR2 SMNVEV (reference sequence).

The V gene is TRBV28, the J gene TRBJ1-5; possible D gene TRBD1, 6 bases. The germline V gene encodes CDR1 MDHEN and CDR2 SYDVKM. The CDR3 extends over 16 amino acids. V lost 1 base, J lost 1 base, and 11 bases lay in between. Written as DNA, the CDR3 is TGTGCCAGCAGTTTATTAGGGGGGGCGAGCAATCAGCCCCAGCATTTT. It codes for CASSLLGGASNQPQHF. The variable domain in full, with the rest retrieved from reference TRBV28 and TRBJ1-5, is DVKVTQSSRYLVKRTGEKVFLECVQDMDHENMFWYRQDPGLGLRLIYFSYDVKMKEKGDIPEGYSVSREKKERFSLILESASTNQTSMYLCASSLLGGASNQPQHFGDGTRLSIL.

This chain links TRBV6-5 with TRBJ2-7; D call uncertain. From germline, CDR1 is MNHEY and CDR2 SVGAGI. Between the trimmed V and J ends, which lost 5 bases and 3 bases, there was a span of 5 bases. The CDR3 is 11 amino acids. The CDR3 here is CASSDLYEQYF. The CDR3 DNA reads TGTGCCAGCAGTGACCTCTACGAGCAGTACTTC.

V gene TRBV7-8 combines with J gene TRBJ2-1, with D perhaps assigned TRBD1 or TRBD2 (7 bases each). Germline-derived CDR1 and CDR2 are SGHVS and FQNEAQ. Trimming took 2 bases from V and 3 from J, leaving 14 bases between them. The CDR3 is 16 amino acids. The chain's CDR3 is CASSLRARGGYNEQFF. The CDR3 region has the DNA TGTGCCAGCAGCTTAAGGGCCAGGGGGGGCTACAATGAGCAGTTCTTC.

V and J are TRBV28 and TRBJ2-1; D not certain. V lost 9 bases and J lost 2, with 5 bases in between. Germline-derived CDR1 and CDR2 are MDHEN and SYDVKM. The length of the CDR3 is 11 residues. CDR3 protein: CASTAYNEQFF. DNA for the CDR3: TGTGCCAGTACTGCCTACAATGAGCAGTTCTTC.

The CDR3 bases are TGTGCCAGCAGCTTATTCCAGCGGGAATACAATGAGCAGTTCTTC. Its translation is CASSLFQREYNEQFF. The chain employs TRBV5-6 and TRBJ2-1; TRBD2 matches 7 bases. Germline CDR1 and CDR2: SGHDT and YYEEEE. This CDR3 region has 15 residues. V trimming: 2 bases; J trimming: 4 bases; junction bases outside the gene matches: 6.

In nucleotides, the CDR3 is TGTGCCAGCAGTTATGGGGGTCGGACTAACGAGCAGTACTTC. Protein sequence: CASSYGGRTNEQYF. The chain couples TRBV6-6 to TRBJ2-7; D is possibly TRBD2 (6 bases). Germline-derived CDR1 and CDR2 are MNHNY and SVGAGI (reference sequence). The CDR3 has 14 amino acids. Deletions cut 3 bases from V and 5 bases from J, with 14 bases between.

This clone was seen ten or more times. This chain links TRBV6-1 with TRBJ1-1; 7 bases agree with TRBD1. This CDR3 is 14 amino acids long. V trimming: 7 bases; J trimming: 3 bases; junction bases outside the gene matches: 8. The germline V gene encodes CDR1 MNHNS and CDR2 SASEGT. In DNA form, the CDR3 reads TGTGCCAGCACCAGACAGGGCGGCGACACTGAAGCTTTCTTT. Residues: CASTRQGGDTEAFF.

This clone was detected ten times or more. This chain connects TRBV13 to TRBJ2-3, with 9 bases aligning to TRBD1. V lost 4 bases to trimming and J lost 5 bases; unmatched junction nucleotides: 10. Germline-derived CDR1 and CDR2 are PRHDT and FYEKMQ (reference sequence). The CDR3 is 16 amino acids. The CDR3 DNA reads as TGTGCCAGCAGCTCCACCGGGACAGGGCGCCGAGATACGCAGTATTTT. Amino acids: CASSSTGTGRRDTQYF.

This chain connects TRBV7-2 to TRBJ1-1; perhaps TRBD1 as D (5 bases). The CDR3 has 13 residues. Germline lookup yields CDR1 SGHTA and CDR2 FQGNSA. V dropped 1 base and J dropped 12 bases, with 15 bases sitting between them. The CDR3 nucleotides are TGTGCCAGCAGCTTAGATGAAGAGGGACGTACTTTCTTT. Protein: CASSLDEEGRTFF.

This clone appeared once. V and J are TRBV5-8 and TRBJ2-5; 7 nucleotides agree with TRBD1. The germline CDR1 and CDR2 sequences are SGHTS and YDEGEE. With V trimmed by 6 bases and J by 5 bases, 7 bases remained unmatched. The CDR3 runs to 13 residues. Here the CDR3 DNA reads TGTGCCAGCACAACAGGGGCTAGGGAGACCCAGTACTTC. Amino acid sequence: CASTTGARETQYF.

The CDR3 DNA reads TGTGCCAGCAGCTTTACTGCAGGTAGCGGGACAGATACGCAGTATTTT. This sequence encodes CASSFTAGSGTDTQYF. V usage is TRBV7-9 and J usage is TRBJ2-3; TRBD2 agrees at 7 bases. Germline V lookup: CDR1 SEHNR, CDR2 FQNEAQ (reference sequence). The CDR3 has 16 amino acids. Losses at the gene ends were 3 bases for V and 3 bases for J; bases not matched to a gene: 9. Based on the CDR3 plus reference TRBV7-9 and TRBJ2-3, the full variable domain is DTGVSQNPRHKITKRGQNVTFRCDPISEHNRLYWYRQTLGQGPEFLTYFQNEAQLEKSRLLSDRFSAERPKGSFSTLEIQRTEQGDSAMYLCASSFTAGSGTDTQYFGPGTRLTVL.

This rearrangement joins TRBV11-3 to TRBJ2-1; no definite D call. From germline, CDR1 is SGHNT and CDR2 YENEEA. The ends were cut back, 5 bases at V and 6 bases at J, with 8 bases in the middle. There are 12 residues in the CDR3. CDR3 nucleotides: TGTGCCAGCAGCCTGGGAAGCAATGAGCAGTTCTTC. Translating it yields CASSLGSNEQFF.

The chain uses TRBV29-1 and TRBJ2-3, with D perhaps matching TRBD2 (6 bases). CDR3 length equals 18 residues. Trimming cost V 1 base and J 0 bases, with 20 bases left between them. Per germline, CDR1 SQVTM and CDR2 ANQGSEA. CDR3 loop: CSVEAGGPSTTSTDTQYF. The CDR3 coding sequence is TGCAGCGTTGAAGCAGGAGGGCCCTCTACGACTAGCACAGATACGCAGTATTTT.

This clone was seen a few times. This rearrangement joins TRBV5-6 to TRBJ1-5; the D is unclear. The CDR3 is 12 residues long. Trimming removed 2 bases at V and 9 bases at J, with 9 bases between. The germline gives CDR1 SGHDT, CDR2 YYEEEE. CDR3 in DNA: TGTGCCAGCAGCTTCCTAGATCGGCCCCAGCATTTT. It translates to CASSFLDRPQHF. The full variable domain, rest sourced from reference TRBV5-6 and TRBJ1-5, is DAGVTQSPTHLIKTRGQQVTLRCSPKSGHDTVSWYQQALGQGPQFIFQYYEEEERQRGNFPDRFSGHQFPNYSSELNVNALLLGDSALYLCASSFLDRPQHFGDGTRLSIL.

The DNA for the CDR3 is TGTGCCAGTAGTAATCGAGGAGCTAGCACAGATACGCAGTATTTT. This gives the protein CASSNRGASTDTQYF. The chain carries TRBV19 and TRBJ2-3; D gene uncertain. This CDR3 is 15 amino acids long. V lost 4 bases and J 0 bases, leaving 11 bases between the germline ends. The germline CDR1 and CDR2 sequences are LNHDA and SQIVND (reference sequence).

The chain employs TRBV4-3 and TRBJ1-1; D gene unclear. The CDR3 is made up of 15 amino acids. Deletions cut 0 bases from V and 5 bases from J, with 13 bases between. In germline, CDR1 is LGHNA, CDR2 YSLEER. CDR3 protein: CASSQDPGRNTEAFF. The CDR3 DNA is TGCGCCAGCAGCCAAGATCCGGGGAGGAATACTGAAGCTTTCTTT.

As for this clone: This sample also contains other DNA sequences that code for the same CDR3. V gene TRBV29-1 combines with J gene TRBJ2-5; D possibly matches TRBD1 or TRBD2 (5 bases each). The germline gives CDR1 SQVTM, CDR2 ANQGSEA. Trimming took off 3 bases at V and 4 bases at J, with 6 bases between the two ends. This CDR3 contains 11 residues. The CDR3 region is CSVDGGETQYF. CDR3 nucleotides: TGCAGCGTTGATGGGGGAGAGACCCAGTACTTC.

This chain links TRBV6-1 with TRBJ2-7, with D hard to call. Per germline, CDR1 MNHNS and CDR2 SASEGT. The CDR3 has 15 residues. V gave up 2 bases and J gave up 9 bases, with 20 bases separating them. CDR3 sequence (DNA): TGTGCCAGCAGTGAAAGAAGGGATTCGTCTGGGGTGCAGTACTTC. Amino acids: CASSERRDSSGVQYF.

The genes are TRBV19 and TRBJ2-1; TRBD2 aligns across 10 bases. J lost 0 bases, V lost 3 bases, and 8 bases had no gene match. Germline assignment: CDR1 LNHDA and CDR2 SQIVND (reference sequence). This CDR3 is built from 18 residues. In DNA form, the CDR3 reads TGTGCCAGTAGTATCTCGGGACTAGCGTACAGCTCCTACAATGAGCAGTTCTTC. Residues: CASSISGLAYSSYNEQFF.

The chain employs TRBV28 and TRBJ1-1; D possibly corresponds to TRBD1 (6 bases). V was clipped by 2 bases and J by 9 bases, with 16 bases between them. Germline loops: CDR1 MDHEN, CDR2 SYDVKM. CDR3 length: 14 residues. The CDR3 sequence is CASSLVGQINKAFF. CDR3 bases: TGTGCCAGCAGTTTAGTCGGACAGATTAATAAAGCTTTCTTT.

V and J are TRBV6-5 and TRBJ2-4; D call uncertain. With 4 bases removed from V and 0 bases from J, the gap between germline ends came to 10 bases. CDR3 length: 15 residues. The germline gives CDR1 MNHEY, CDR2 SVGAGI. The DNA of the CDR3 is TGTGCCAGCAGTTCACCCCGGGCAGCCAAAAACATTCAGTACTTC. Translating it yields CASSSPRAAKNIQYF.